Shown below are 3 T cell receptor beta chains from a single sample sequenced in a study of human T cells and chemical hapten exposure (dated by TCRdb to about 2021). The time point label of this sample denotes: patch test 1, 2 weeks after DPC sensitization. The intended sense of this specimen's treatment or condition label: therapeutic diphenylcyclopropenone sensitization with weekly scalp DPC. Unfractionated whole blood was collected in Tempus Blood RNA tubes, and total RNA was extracted from that blood. The receptor library was made with RACE. Sequencing used a NextSeq 500. Clones were called with MiXCR by TCRdb after fastp trimmed the public reads at Q25, and only in-frame beta chains were retained. Each entry is one CDR3 protein sequence, shown with its most common DNA and genes. This sample holds about 52,000 distinct CDR3 sequences; 8% to 13% were observed only once. The leading ten clones occupy under 2% of the sample.

The starting material was whole blood, obtained in connection with sensitization to the hapten diphenylcyclopropenone (DPC). The receptors shown here come from a middle-aged woman with alopecia areata. Some clones in this sample may be carry-over from other donors' samples.

Turning to this clonotype: A much larger clone lies a single base off, so this may be a read error. Because the CDR3 is missing its conserved closing phenylalanine or tryptophan, this is likely a read error. The chain employs TRBV5-4 and TRBJ2-7; 10 bases are shared with TRBD2. Unmatched junction bases numbered 11, after V lost 4 bases and J lost 4 bases. This CDR3 region has 16 residues. The V gene's germline CDR1 is SGHNT and CDR2 YYREEE (reference sequence). The CDR3 DNA reads TGTGCCAGCAGCGCAACTAGCGGGGCAGCCCGGTACGAGCAGTACCTC. It translates to CASSATSGAARYEQYL.

This clonotype was recorded many times. The V gene is TRBV10-2, the J gene TRBJ2-5, with a possible D match to TRBD2 (6 bases). The CDR3 has 14 residues. In germline, CDR1 is WSHSY, CDR2 SAAADI. V gave up 9 bases and J gave up 3 bases, with 17 bases separating them. CDR3 coding DNA: TGCGCCAGTGGGGTTAGCGGAGCCAAAGAGACCCAGTACTTC. Amino acid sequence: CASGVSGAKETQYF.

The V gene is TRBV6-2 or TRBV6-3, the J gene TRBJ1-5; unclear D gene. The V gene's germline CDR1 is MNHEY and CDR2 SVGEGT. V was shortened by 0 bases and J by 2 bases, with 8 bases between the two germline ends. This CDR3 is built from 15 residues. In DNA form, the CDR3 reads TGTGCCAGCAGTTACTCGGACCCGGGCAATCAGCCCCAGCATTTT. It is translated as CASSYSDPGNQPQHF.